The sequence of this T cell receptor beta chain was determined in a study of identical twins. Only healthy Caucasians were enrolled as donors. It was template switching that added a universal primer site, and there were unique molecular identifiers on the cDNA. TCRdb ran MiXCR on the 5' RACE reads and lists one entry per CDR3 protein. The profile shows about 550,000 distinct CDR3 sequences, approximately 20% of them singletons. Study-wide results and limits: Conclusions were based on cross-sectional statistical analysis, without following the same donors. Out-of-frame TCR alpha sharing in monozygotic twins exceeded recombination model predictions.

About this clonotype itself: Its antigen remains unknown.

The sample was also reused in another study, on yellow fever vaccine responses in identical twins.

The source of this sequence is a woman between 18 and 29 years old in good health. Sequences were obtained from CD4+ T cells sorted from blood.

Here the CDR3 reads CASSLHRSGGDNEQFF. The CDR3, as DNA: TGTGCCAGCAGCCTCCACCGGAGCGGGGGAGACAATGAGCAGTTCTTC. The rearrangement joins TRBV3-1 to TRBJ2-1; 8 bases line up with TRBD2. The V segment lost 4 bases and the J segment 5 bases; nucleotides outside the gene matches: 10. The germline V gene has CDR1 LGHDT and CDR2 YNNKEL (reference sequence). The CDR3 runs to 16 residues.